The clone carrying this T cell receptor beta chain occurred many times. Its specificity is unknown. This specimen comes from a study of metastatic and nonmetastatic thyroid tumors. About the study: Comparison of repertoires was carried out across blood and tumor or nodule tissue from malignant and benign thyroid patients.

The CDR3 sequence is 15 residues long. The germline V gene encodes CDR1 MDHEN and CDR2 SYDVKM. V dropped 5 bases and J dropped 0 bases, with 11 bases sitting between them. Study outcomes and limitations: In both blood and tumor samples, TCR beta diversity was reported significantly higher for malignant than benign nodules.

As handled by the study authors: It was from CDR3 differences across clinicopathological groups that a distant-metastasis classifier for papillary thyroid cancer was built. TCRdb re-called the PCR reads through MiXCR. Here the V and J calls rest on TCRdb's processing, not on the authors' analysis. The sample includes around 27,000 clones, around a quarter of them seen just once. No treatment of any kind had been given to any patient before thyroid surgery. The J gene is TRBJ1-5, the V gene TRBV28; the D gene is possibly TRBD1 (5 bases). This sequence originates from a female donor with papillary thyroid cancer or a benign thyroid nodule (not recorded which). Some clones in this sample may be carry-over from other donors' samples. Sequencing was done on a sample of blood. The CDR3 loop is CASSMGPGSNQPQHF. The CDR3 DNA reads TGTGCCAGCAGTATGGGACCGGGTAGCAATCAGCCCCAGCATTTT. The variable domain in full, with the rest retrieved from reference TRBV28 and TRBJ1-5, is DVKVTQSSRYLVKRTGEKVFLECVQDMDHENMFWYRQDPGLGLRLIYFSYDVKMKEKGDIPEGYSVSREKKERFSLILESASTNQTSMYLCASSMGPGSNQPQHFGDGTRLSIL.